This TCR beta chain is drawn from a study of cytomegalovirus exposure and HLA in healthy donors. The study, taken as a whole, reports: DRB1 showed the most TCR associations and HLA-C the fewest in a later analysis, as rates varied by HLA locus. Some V segments (TRBV6-2 and TRBV6-3 among them) were excluded as indistinguishable. Associated with HLA alleles at 0.05 false discovery rate in a later analysis were 17,000 or so TCR beta sequences.

This clone has just a few counts. No antigen is known for it. Researchers ran the PCR with 60 Vbeta and 13 Jbeta primers. Some clones are missing from TCRdb's copy, which holds only in-frame ones; the method was immunoSEQ multiplex PCR. The sample lists about 170,000 clones, around four fifths occurring once. Donors had nominal health at sampling but likely had unrecorded immune exposures. This CDR3 contains 17 residues. Per the germline V gene, CDR1 is SGHTA and CDR2 is FQGNSA. The rearrangement links TRBV7-2 to TRBJ2-5; the match to TRBD2 covers 10 bases. The DNA end is a closer match to TRBJ2-7, so the J assignment may be wrong. This receptor was identified in a female donor in good health and CMV-seronegative. The sequenced sample was PBMCs. In DNA, the CDR3 is TGTGCCAGCACTATAGGGGTAGCGGGGGGTGGGATCTACGAGCAGTACTTC. It specifies CASTIGVAGGGIYEQYF.